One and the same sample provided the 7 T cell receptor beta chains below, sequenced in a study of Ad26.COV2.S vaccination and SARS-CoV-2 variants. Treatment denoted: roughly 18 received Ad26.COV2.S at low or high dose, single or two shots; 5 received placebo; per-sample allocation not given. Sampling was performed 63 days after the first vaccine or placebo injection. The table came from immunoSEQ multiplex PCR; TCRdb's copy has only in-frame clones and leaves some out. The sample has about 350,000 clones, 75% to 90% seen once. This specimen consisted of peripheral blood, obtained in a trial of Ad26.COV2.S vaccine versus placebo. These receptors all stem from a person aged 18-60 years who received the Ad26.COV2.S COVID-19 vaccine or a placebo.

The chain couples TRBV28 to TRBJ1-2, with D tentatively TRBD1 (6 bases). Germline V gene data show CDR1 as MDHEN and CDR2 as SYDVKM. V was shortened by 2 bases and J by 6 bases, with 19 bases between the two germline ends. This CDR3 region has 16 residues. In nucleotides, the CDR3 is TGTGCCAGCAGTTTACCCTCGGCAGGGGTTACGAATGGCTACACCTTC. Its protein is CASSLPSAGVTNGYTF.

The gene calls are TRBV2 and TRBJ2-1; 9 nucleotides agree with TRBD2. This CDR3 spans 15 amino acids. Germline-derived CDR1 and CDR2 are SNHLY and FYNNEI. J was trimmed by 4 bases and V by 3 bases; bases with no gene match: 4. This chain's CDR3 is CASSDRLAGYNEQFF. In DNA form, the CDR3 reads TGTGCCAGCAGTGATCGTCTAGCGGGATACAATGAGCAGTTCTTC.

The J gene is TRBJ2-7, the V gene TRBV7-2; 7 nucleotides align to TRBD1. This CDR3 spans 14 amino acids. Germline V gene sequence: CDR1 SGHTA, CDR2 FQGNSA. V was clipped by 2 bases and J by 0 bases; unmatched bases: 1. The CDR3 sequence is CASSLWDSSYEQYF. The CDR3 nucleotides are TGTGCCAGCAGCTTATGGGACAGCTCCTACGAGCAGTACTTC.

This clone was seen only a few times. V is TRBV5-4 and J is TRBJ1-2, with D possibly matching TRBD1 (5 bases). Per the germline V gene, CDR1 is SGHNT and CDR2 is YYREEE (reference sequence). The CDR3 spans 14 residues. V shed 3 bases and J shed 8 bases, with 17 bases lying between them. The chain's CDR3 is CASSSGRASEGYTF. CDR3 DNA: TGTGCCAGCAGCTCGGGACGGGCCTCTGAAGGCTACACCTTC.

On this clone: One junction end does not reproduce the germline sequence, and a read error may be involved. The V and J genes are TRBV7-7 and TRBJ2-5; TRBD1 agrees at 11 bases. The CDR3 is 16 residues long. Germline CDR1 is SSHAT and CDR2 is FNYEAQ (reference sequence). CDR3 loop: CASSPERTGGGETQYF. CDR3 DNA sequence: TGTGCTAGCAGCCCTGAAAGGACAGGGGGCGGTGAGACCCAGTACTTC.

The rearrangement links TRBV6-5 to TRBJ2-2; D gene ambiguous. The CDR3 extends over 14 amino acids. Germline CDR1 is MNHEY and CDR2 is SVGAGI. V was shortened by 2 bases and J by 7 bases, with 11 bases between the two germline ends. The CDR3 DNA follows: TGTGCCAGCAGTTACAGGGAAATCGGCGGGGAGCTGTTTTTT. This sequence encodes CASSYREIGGELFF.

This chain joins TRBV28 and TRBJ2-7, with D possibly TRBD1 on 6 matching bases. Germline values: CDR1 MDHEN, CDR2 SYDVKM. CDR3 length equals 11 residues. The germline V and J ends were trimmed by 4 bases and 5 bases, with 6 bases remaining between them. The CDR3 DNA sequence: TGTGCCAGCAGTTCAGGGGACGAGCAGTACTTC. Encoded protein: CASSSGDEQYF.